These 15 T cell receptor beta chains originate from one sample sequenced in a study of shared clonotypes between healthy human individuals. Using immunoSEQ multiplex PCR, the repertoire was profiled, and TCRdb retains in-frame clones only, with some absent. The profile shows around 2.5 million clones, more than 85% of them singletons. The sequenced sample was naive CD4+ T cells from PBMCs. Subset noted: CD45RA+ positively selected. The receptors here all came from a man in his late teens or twenties in good health. Some clones in this sample may be carry-over from other donors' samples.

This sequence joins TRBV10-3 and TRBJ2-7; TRBD2 matches 12 bases. Germline CDR1 and CDR2: ENHRY and SYGVKD. This CDR3 region has 13 residues. Losses at the gene ends were 9 bases for V and 5 bases for J; bases not matched to a gene: 5. CDR3 nucleotide sequence: TGTGCCATTAGGACTAGCGGGGAAAACGAGCAGTACTTC. It is translated as CAIRTSGENEQYF.

The chain has TRBV9 and TRBJ2-2, with TRBD2 matching 10 bases. Germline CDR1 is SGDLS and CDR2 is YYNGEE. This CDR3 has 18 residues. Trimming took 3 bases from V and 2 from J; bases not matched to a gene: 10. CDR3 in amino acids: CASSARSGRPLNTGELFF. Written as DNA, the CDR3 is TGTGCCAGCAGCGCCCGTAGCGGGAGGCCCCTAAACACCGGGGAGCTGTTTTTT.

This chain connects TRBV18 to TRBJ2-7; 7 bases align to TRBD1. Unmatched junction bases numbered 5, after V lost 5 bases and J lost 4 bases. The CDR3 length is 13 residues. Germline CDR1 reads KGHSH; CDR2 reads LQKENI. The CDR3 DNA reads as TGTGCCAGCTCAGACGGGACAGCATACGAGCAGTACTTC. Amino acid sequence: CASSDGTAYEQYF.

This chain's CDR3 is CASGARESYNEQFF. The CDR3 DNA reads TGCGCCAGCGGAGCGCGGGAGTCCTACAATGAGCAGTTCTTC. This sequence joins TRBV5-1 and TRBJ2-1; TRBD2 matches at 7 bases. The CDR3 totals 14 residues. J was trimmed by 1 base and V by 7 bases; bases with no gene match: 5. The germline V gene encodes CDR1 SGHRS and CDR2 YFSETQ.

As for this clone: Relative to the germline gene, one junction end is altered; a read error may explain this. The chain has TRBV6-6 and TRBJ2-3, with 10 bases identical to TRBD2. Germline V gene lookup returns CDR1 MNHNY and CDR2 SVGAGI (reference sequence). CDR3 size: 16 residues. The CDR3 sequence: CASSYTRTSGTDTQYF. CDR3 DNA: TGTGCCAGCAGTTACACCCGGACTAGCGGCACGGATACGCAGTATTTT.

The chain recombines TRBV15 with TRBJ2-1, with 13 positions matching TRBD2. The CDR3 loop spans 16 amino acids. J was trimmed by 8 bases and V by 4 bases; bases with no gene match: 8. Germline CDR1 LNHNV, CDR2 YYDKDF (reference sequence). As DNA, the CDR3 is TGTGCCACCAGCACCGGACTAGCGGGAGTGATGGATGAGCAGTTCTTC. Its protein product is CATSTGLAGVMDEQFF.

The chain carries TRBV19 and TRBJ2-7, with D possibly matching TRBD2 (6 bases). Germline lookup yields CDR1 LNHDA and CDR2 SQIVND (reference sequence). The V gene lost 4 bases and the J gene lost 4 bases, with 14 bases spanning the gap. This CDR3 region has 14 residues. CDR3 DNA sequence: TGTGCCAGTAGTAGGTCTGCGGGACCTTACGAGCAGTACTTC. It yields the protein CASSRSAGPYEQYF.

The chain recombines TRBV11-3 with TRBJ2-7; 11 bases match TRBD2. This CDR3 contains 17 residues. Germline values: CDR1 SGHNT, CDR2 YENEEA. V was clipped by 5 bases and J by 0 bases; unmatched bases: 9. The CDR3 protein is CASSPGSTSGSSYEQYF. CDR3 in DNA: TGTGCCAGCAGCCCGGGATCTACTAGCGGGAGCTCCTACGAGCAGTACTTC.

The rearrangement uses TRBV28 and TRBJ2-5; 11 bases align to TRBD2. The germline CDR1 and CDR2 sequences are MDHEN and SYDVKM. The junction had 11 bases not matched to a gene; V was cut back by 4 bases and J by 7 bases. This CDR3 is built from 16 residues. CDR3 DNA sequence: TGTGCCAGCAGTTCGCCGACTAGCGGGATACCTGGGACCCAGTACTTC. It is translated as CASSSPTSGIPGTQYF.

The rearrangement uses TRBV7-6 and TRBJ2-7, with D hard to call. The germline V gene has CDR1 SGHVS and CDR2 FNYEAQ. The germline V and J ends were trimmed by 5 bases and 1 base, with 21 bases remaining between them. The CDR3 covers 17 residues. The CDR3 coding sequence is TGTGCCAGCAGCCCGACCTATGGCCCACGGTTTTCCTACGAGCAGTACTTC. Its protein is CASSPTYGPRFSYEQYF.

CDR3 coding DNA: TGTGCCAGCAGCGAATTAGCGGGGGGGTCCTACAATGAGCAGTTCTTC. Residues: CASSELAGGSYNEQFF. This chain joins TRBV9 and TRBJ2-1; 11 nucleotides match TRBD2. Unmatched junction bases numbered 3, after V lost 3 bases and J lost 1 base. Germline lookup yields CDR1 SGDLS and CDR2 YYNGEE. CDR3 size: 16 residues.

The rearrangement uses TRBV6-1 and TRBJ1-1; D gene ambiguous. The germline gives CDR1 MNHNS, CDR2 SASEGT. Trimming stripped 2 bases from V and 1 base from J, with 11 bases between. This CDR3 is 15 amino acids long. DNA of the CDR3: TGTGCCAGCAGTGAAAACGGTCTCTGGAACACTGAAGCTTTCTTT. Protein: CASSENGLWNTEAFF.

The chain links TRBV2 to TRBJ1-5; no reliable D call. Germline loops: CDR1 SNHLY, CDR2 FYNNEI. The CDR3 length is 13 residues. Trimming took 7 bases from V and 7 from J, leaving 14 bases between them. The CDR3 DNA is TGTGCCAGCACCCGACGGGGAGGGCAGCCCCAGCATTTT. Amino acid sequence: CASTRRGGQPQHF.

CDR3 protein: CASRPGGNSNQPQHF. The CDR3 DNA sequence: TGTGCCAGCAGGCCCGGAGGAAATAGCAATCAGCCCCAGCATTTT. The chain combines TRBV28 with TRBJ1-5; no definite D call. Between the trimmed V and J ends, which lost 6 bases and 0 bases, there was a span of 12 bases. Germline V gives CDR1 MDHEN, CDR2 SYDVKM. The CDR3 runs 15 residues.

Points on this clone: The sample carries other DNA sequences with the same CDR3. The rearrangement uses TRBV5-1 and TRBJ2-7, with TRBD2 matching 7 bases. From germline, CDR1 is SGHRS and CDR2 YFSETQ. The length of the CDR3 is 14 residues. V was clipped by 4 bases and J by 0 bases; unmatched bases: 4. CDR3 sequence: CASSPSGFSYEQYF. CDR3 DNA: TGCGCCAGCAGCCCTAGCGGCTTCTCCTACGAGCAGTACTTC.